These T cell receptor beta chains were read from a single sample in a study of blood T cell repertoires in COVID-19. Clones were read by immunoSEQ multiplex PCR, and TCRdb kept only the in-frame ones, dropping some. The sample has roughly 120,000 clones, 75% to 80% seen once. Sequences were obtained from peripheral blood. The source is a human donor in a cohort sampled during active COVID-19. The CDR3 runs from the conserved cysteine through the conserved F or W. D genes are given only for firm matches. Clone sizes are given selectively: once, few, many, or a class where the clone is expanded.

V gene: TRBV11-2
J gene: TRBJ2-1
D gene: TRBD2
clone size: .
CDR3 DNA: TGTGCCAGCAGTTCCACAAGGACTAGCGGGAGGGATGAGCAGTTCTTC
CDR3 protein: CASSSTRTSGRDEQFF

V gene: TRBV10-3
J gene: TRBJ2-3
D gene: .
clone size: .
CDR3 DNA: TGTGCCATCAGTGGGGGGCGGGAGACTACAGATACGCAGTATTTT
CDR3 protein: CAISGGRETTDTQYF

V gene: TRBV29-1
J gene: TRBJ2-7
D gene: TRBD2
clone size: .
CDR3 DNA: TGCAGCGTTTCCGGGACTAGCGGGAGGCTCGACGAGCAGTACTTC
CDR3 protein: CSVSGTSGRLDEQYF

V gene: TRBV7-8
J gene: TRBJ1-3
D gene: .
clone size: .
CDR3 DNA: TGTGCCAGCAGCCCCCTACAGGCAAACGCGGGAAACACCATATATTTT
CDR3 protein: CASSPLQANAGNTIYF

V gene: TRBV9
J gene: TRBJ1-3
D gene: TRBD1
clone size: .
CDR3 DNA: TGTGCCAGCAGCGTAGAGGGGACAGTCGGAAACACCATATATTTT
CDR3 protein: CASSVEGTVGNTIYF

V gene: TRBV18
J gene: TRBJ1-5
D gene: .
clone size: .
CDR3 DNA: TGTGCCAGCTCACCAGGGAGTAGGCAGCCCCAGCATTTT
CDR3 protein: CASSPGSRQPQHF

V gene: TRBV7-8
J gene: TRBJ2-1
D gene: .
clone size: once
CDR3 DNA: TGTGCCAGCATCCTTACCCGACTAGGGGTAAGCAATGAGCAGTTCTTC
CDR3 protein: CASILTRLGVSNEQFF

V gene: TRBV28
J gene: TRBJ2-6
D gene: .
clone size: once
CDR3 DNA: TGTGCCAGCAGTTTAAGGGGTGGGTACTCTGGGGCCAACGTCCTGACTTTC
CDR3 protein: CASSLRGGYSGANVLTF

V gene: TRBV7-9
J gene: TRBJ2-7
D gene: TRBD1
clone size: .
CDR3 DNA: TGTGCCAGCAGCTACCGGGACAGAACCTACGAGCAGTACTTC
CDR3 protein: CASSYRDRTYEQYF

V gene: TRBV15
J gene: TRBJ2-7
D gene: .
clone size: once
CDR3 DNA: TGTGCCACTGGGGGGACCTCCTACGAGCAGTACTTC
CDR3 protein: CATGGTSYEQYF

V gene: TRBV5-1
J gene: TRBJ2-3
D gene: TRBD2
clone size: few
CDR3 DNA: TGCGCCAGCAGCCCTGGCAGAACTAGCGGGAGCACAGATACGCAGTATTTT
CDR3 protein: CASSPGRTSGSTDTQYF

V gene: TRBV30
J gene: TRBJ2-7
D gene: TRBD1
clone size: .
CDR3 DNA: TGTGCCTGGAGGGGGACAGGGGAGGGAGAGCAGTACTTC
CDR3 protein: CAWRGTGEGEQYF

V gene: TRBV6-5
J gene: TRBJ1-1
D gene: TRBD1
clone size: .
CDR3 DNA: TGTGCCAGCAGTTCATTTCAGGGGGTCACTGAAGCTTTCTTT
CDR3 protein: CASSSFQGVTEAFF

V gene: TRBV18
J gene: TRBJ2-7
D gene: TRBD1
clone size: .
CDR3 DNA: TGTGCCAGCTCCCCGAGACAGGGGGCCTACGAGCAGTACTTC
CDR3 protein: CASSPRQGAYEQYF

V gene: TRBV12-5
J gene: TRBJ1-1
D gene: .
clone size: .
CDR3 DNA: TGTGCTAGTGGTTTGGTCGGTGGGGGAGGGAACACTGAAGCTTTCTTT
CDR3 protein: CASGLVGGGGNTEAFF

V gene: TRBV3-1/TRBV3-2
J gene: TRBJ2-5
D gene: .
clone size: .
CDR3 DNA: TGTGCCAGCAGCCAAGTTCACAGAGTCTCAGAGACCCAGTACTTC
CDR3 protein: CASSQVHRVSETQYF

V gene: TRBV5-4
J gene: TRBJ2-7
D gene: TRBD2
clone size: .
CDR3 DNA: TGTGCCAGCACCGTTCGGGGGAGGGCCTACGAGCAGTACTTC
CDR3 protein: CASTVRGRAYEQYF

V gene: TRBV3-1/TRBV3-2
J gene: TRBJ1-1
D gene: .
clone size: .
CDR3 DNA: TGTGCCAGCAGCCACGAGGGGGGGGGAGCTTTCTTT
CDR3 protein: CASSHEGGGAFF

V gene: TRBV4-1
J gene: TRBJ2-7
D gene: TRBD2
clone size: .
CDR3 DNA: TGCGCCAGCAGCCAAAATGTCATGGCGGGAGGGAGCTACGAGCAGTACTTC
CDR3 protein: CASSQNVMAGGSYEQYF

V gene: TRBV24-1
J gene: TRBJ2-1
D gene: TRBD2
clone size: .
CDR3 DNA: TGTGCCACCAGTGACATGACTAGCGGGAGGGGGAATGAGCAGTTCTTC
CDR3 protein: CATSDMTSGRGNEQFF

V gene: TRBV12-3/TRBV12-4
J gene: TRBJ2-7
D gene: .
clone size: few
CDR3 DNA: TGTGCCAGCAGTTTAACAGGAGACTACGAGCAGTACTTC
CDR3 protein: CASSLTGDYEQYF

V gene: TRBV19
J gene: TRBJ1-1
D gene: .
clone size: .
CDR3 DNA: TGTGCCAGTAGCAGACGGACGGGAGTCACTGAAGCTTTCTTT
CDR3 protein: CASSRRTGVTEAFF

V gene: TRBV11-3
J gene: TRBJ1-1
D gene: .
clone size: .
CDR3 DNA: TGTGCCAGCAAGGGAGAGGGTACTGAAGCTTTCTTT
CDR3 protein: CASKGEGTEAFF

V gene: TRBV28
J gene: TRBJ2-7
D gene: .
clone size: .
CDR3 DNA: TGTGCCAGCAGTTTCAGAGCCGGGACTGCCTCGCACGAGCAGTACTTC
CDR3 protein: CASSFRAGTASHEQYF

V gene: TRBV5-6
J gene: TRBJ2-7
D gene: TRBD1
clone size: .
CDR3 DNA: TGTGCCAGCAGCTTTGGACAGGGGGCTCTCCAAGAGCAGTACTTC
CDR3 protein: CASSFGQGALQEQYF